The 5 T cell receptor beta chains presented below share a single source sample, sequenced in a study of T cell responses to AZD1222 COVID-19 vaccine. The protocol was immunoSEQ multiplex PCR, while the TCRdb copy is restricted to in-frame clones and leaves out a portion. The sample shows under 100,000 clones, around nine tenths of them seen only once. The material sequenced was peripheral blood, taken on day 0 of AZD1222 vaccination. These receptors came from an adult in good health.

This rearrangement joins TRBV19 to TRBJ2-1; weak D call: TRBD1 (6 bases). V shed 6 bases and J shed 1 base, with 13 bases lying between them. The CDR3 totals 15 residues. In germline, CDR1 is LNHDA, CDR2 SQIVND (reference sequence). CDR3 DNA: TGTGCCAGTAGCTCATCCAGGGGTTCCTACAATGAGCAGTTCTTC. Its translation: CASSSSRGSYNEQFF. The variable domain in full, completed from reference TRBV19 and TRBJ2-1, reads DGGITQSPKYLFRKEGQNVTLSCEQNLNHDAMYWYRQDPGQGLRLIYYSQIVNDFQKGDIAEGYSVSREKKESFPLTVTSAQKNPTAFYLCASSSSRGSYNEQFFGPGTRLTVL.

The rearrangement uses TRBV29-1 and TRBJ1-3, with D possibly being TRBD1 (5 bases). Trimming left V 8 bases short and J 0 bases short, with 17 bases between. Germline lookup yields CDR1 SQVTM and CDR2 ANQGSEA. There are 15 residues in the CDR3. In DNA form, the CDR3 reads TGCAGCATCGCGGCTCAGGACATCTCTGGAAACACCATATATTTT. Protein: CSIAAQDISGNTIYF.

The rearrangement uses TRBV24-1 and TRBJ2-2; 12 bases map to TRBD1. There are 18 residues in the CDR3. Germline loops: CDR1 KGHDR, CDR2 SFDVKD. V dropped 5 bases and J dropped 6; count of bases not matched to a gene: 12. The CDR3 bases are TGTGCCACCAGTGCCCGGGAAGGGGACAGGGGGCGAGCCGGGGAGCTGTTTTTT. This sequence encodes CATSAREGDRGRAGELFF.

The chain uses TRBV19 and TRBJ2-2; 7 bases line up with TRBD1. Germline V gene sequence: CDR1 LNHDA, CDR2 SQIVND (reference sequence). V shed 1 base and J 5 bases; nucleotides not matched to a gene: 7. The CDR3 is 16 residues long. CDR3 sequence: CASSIVGTVGTGELFF. CDR3 coding DNA: TGTGCCAGTAGTATAGTTGGGACAGTGGGTACCGGGGAGCTGTTTTTT. The whole variable domain, filled in from reference TRBV19 and TRBJ2-2, reads DGGITQSPKYLFRKEGQNVTLSCEQNLNHDAMYWYRQDPGQGLRLIYYSQIVNDFQKGDIAEGYSVSREKKESFPLTVTSAQKNPTAFYLCASSIVGTVGTGELFFGEGSRLTVL.

V gene TRBV28 combines with J gene TRBJ1-1; 9 bases map to TRBD1. V lost 4 bases to trimming and J lost 5 bases; unmatched junction nucleotides: 5. The length of the CDR3 is 14 residues. From germline, CDR1 is MDHEN and CDR2 SYDVKM. The CDR3, as DNA: TGTGCCAGCAGTTCGACAGGGGGTCGGACTGAAGCTTTCTTT. This gives the protein CASSSTGGRTEAFF.